This T cell receptor beta chain was captured by sequencing in a study of blood T cell repertoires in COVID-19. In the study overall: Samples came from the United States, Italy and Spain, spanning acute and convalescent COVID-19. PBMCs, B-cell-depleted T cells, or T cells provided the cDNA or gDNA that made up the material.

V shed 3 bases and J 5 bases; nucleotides not matched to a gene: 6. This CDR3 is 16 amino acids long. Germline CDR1 is GTSNPN and CDR2 is SVGIG (reference sequence). Study processing details: Amplifying reference gene primers gave estimates of nucleated cell counts. Using immunoSEQ multiplex PCR, the repertoire was profiled, and TCRdb retains in-frame clones only, with some absent. Clone size and V and J calls were adopted from that table, with D and trimming inferred from the DNA. Here the sample spans a few hundred thousand clones, around 90% being singletons. Sequenced input: peripheral blood. The chain carries TRBV30 and TRBJ2-3, with TRBD2 matching 15 bases. The clonotype comes from a middle-aged man with acute or convalescent COVID-19. The CDR3 sequence is CAWSPGTSGGLDTQYF. The CDR3 nucleotides are TGTGCCTGGAGCCCCGGGACTAGCGGGGGGCTAGATACGCAGTATTTT. Looking up the rest from reference TRBV30 and TRBJ2-3 gives the full variable domain: SQTIHQWPATLVQPVGSPLSLECTVEGTSNPNLYWYRQAAGRGLQLLFYSVGIGQISSEVPQNLSASRPQDRQFILSSKKLLLSDSGFYLCAWSPGTSGGLDTQYFGPGTRLTVL.